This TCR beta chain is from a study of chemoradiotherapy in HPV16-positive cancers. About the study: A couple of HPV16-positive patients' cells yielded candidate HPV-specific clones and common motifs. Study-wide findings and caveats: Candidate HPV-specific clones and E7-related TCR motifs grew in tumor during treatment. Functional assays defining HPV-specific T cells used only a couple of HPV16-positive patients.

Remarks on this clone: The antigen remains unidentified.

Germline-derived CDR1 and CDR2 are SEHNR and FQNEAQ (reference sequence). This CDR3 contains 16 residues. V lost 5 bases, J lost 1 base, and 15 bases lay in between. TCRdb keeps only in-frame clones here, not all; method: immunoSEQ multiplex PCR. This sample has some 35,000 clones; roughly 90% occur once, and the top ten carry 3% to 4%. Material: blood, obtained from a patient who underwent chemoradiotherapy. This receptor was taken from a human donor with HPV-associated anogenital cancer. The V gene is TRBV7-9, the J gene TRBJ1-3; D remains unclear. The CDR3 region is CASSLTFGPSGNTIYF. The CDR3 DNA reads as TGTGCCAGCAGCCTGACCTTTGGACCATCTGGAAACACCATATATTTT.